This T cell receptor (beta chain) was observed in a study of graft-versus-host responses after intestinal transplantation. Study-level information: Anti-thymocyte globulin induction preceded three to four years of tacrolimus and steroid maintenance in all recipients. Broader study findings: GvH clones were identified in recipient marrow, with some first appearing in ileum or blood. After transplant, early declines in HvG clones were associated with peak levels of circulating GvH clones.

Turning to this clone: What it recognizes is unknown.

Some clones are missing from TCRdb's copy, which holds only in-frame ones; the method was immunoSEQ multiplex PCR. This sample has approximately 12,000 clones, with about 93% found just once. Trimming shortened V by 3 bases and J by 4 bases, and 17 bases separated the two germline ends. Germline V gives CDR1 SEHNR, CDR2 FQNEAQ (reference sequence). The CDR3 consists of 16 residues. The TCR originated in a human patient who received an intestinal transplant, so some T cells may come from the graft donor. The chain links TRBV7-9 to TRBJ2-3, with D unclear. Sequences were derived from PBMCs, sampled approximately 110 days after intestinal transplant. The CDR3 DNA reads TGTGCCAGCAGCTTTCCAAGCTCAAGTCCGCCAGATACGCAGTATTTT. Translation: CASSFPSSSPPDTQYF.